What follows are 14 T cell receptor beta chains derived from one specimen sequenced in a study of read filtering for tumor transcriptome and immune sequencing (TCRdb year 2020). For sequencing, an Illumina HiSeq 4000 was employed. Starting from approximately 400 ng RNA, TCR libraries were constructed with the Immunoverse kit using molecular barcoded adaptors that cover the alpha/delta and beta/gamma chains. Clones were called with MiXCR by TCRdb after fastp trimmed the public reads at Q25, and only in-frame beta chains were retained. Identical CDR3 proteins give one entry, which carries the most common genes and DNA. Within this sample are around 140,000 distinct CDR3 sequences, with about 13% of them counted one time only. The top ten constitute just under 8.5% of the sample. The sequencing input was a population of CD138-negative cells sorted from bone marrow. The cell subset or site label corresponds to: bone marrow mononuclear cells depleted of CD138+ plasma/myeloma cells by negative magnetic selection. The origin of the receptors is a donor aged 40 or older with multiple myeloma.

This clonotype appeared many times. The chain joins TRBV11-3 to TRBJ2-1; D is unresolved. This CDR3 contains 14 residues. Germline CDR1 SGHNT, CDR2 YENEEA. V shed 0 bases and J shed 4 bases, with 7 bases lying between them. CDR3: CASSLDGLYNEQFF. The CDR3 bases are TGTGCCAGCAGCTTAGACGGCCTATACAATGAGCAGTTCTTC.

This clonotype has a handful of counts. This rearrangement joins TRBV19 to TRBJ2-2, with D uncertain. V was shortened by 5 bases and J by 6 bases, with 13 bases between the two germline ends. The germline CDR1 and CDR2 sequences are LNHDA and SQIVND (reference sequence). The CDR3 is made up of 14 amino acids. DNA of the CDR3: TGTGCCAGTAGTTCGAGACTGCCGGCCGGGGAGCTGTTTTTT. It specifies CASSSRLPAGELFF.

A remark on this clonotype: Its ends do not fully match the called genes, so a read error is possible. The V gene is TRBV2, the J gene TRBJ1-1; maybe TRBD1 (6 bases). The length of the CDR3 is 14 residues. Germline CDR1 SNHLY, CDR2 FYNNEI. The DNA for the CDR3 is TGCACCAGCAGTGAAAGGACAGTGAACACTGAAGCTTTCTTT. Its protein is CTSSERTVNTEAFF.

This clonotype was counted ten times or more. The genes are TRBV29-1 and TRBJ2-1; 10 nucleotides agree with TRBD2. The CDR3 is 15 residues long. V was pared by 1 base and J by 4 bases, with 4 bases of the junction left unmatched. Per the germline V gene, CDR1 is SQVTM and CDR2 is ANQGSEA. The chain's CDR3 is CSVEGTSGAYNEQFF. In DNA, the CDR3 is TGCAGCGTTGAAGGTACTAGCGGGGCTTACAATGAGCAGTTCTTC.

This chain links TRBV3-1 with TRBJ2-7; 9 bases line up with TRBD2. J lost 6 bases, V lost 4 bases, and 10 bases had no gene match. The CDR3 has 15 amino acids. Germline V CDR1 and CDR2: LGHDT, YNNKEL (reference sequence). CDR3 DNA sequence: TGTGCCAGCAGCCCCGGCTTAGCGGGAGCGGGCGAGCAGTACTTC. Encoded protein: CASSPGLAGAGEQYF.

The genes are TRBV29-1 and TRBJ2-6; D is unclear. This CDR3 region has 13 residues. The germline V gene encodes CDR1 SQVTM and CDR2 ANQGSEA. V shed 6 bases and J shed 0 bases, with 6 bases lying between them. The CDR3 here is CSVRSSGANVLTF. The CDR3 nucleotides are TGCAGCGTGAGAAGCTCTGGGGCCAACGTCCTGACTTTC.

This clonotype showed up just a few times. The chain couples TRBV6-5 to TRBJ1-1; TRBD1 aligns across 7 bases. Germline V lookup: CDR1 MNHEY, CDR2 SVGAGI. This CDR3 has 14 residues. V shed 0 bases and J 5 bases; nucleotides not matched to a gene: 3. CDR3 region: CASSYSTGRTEAFF. In DNA, the CDR3 is TGTGCCAGCAGTTACTCGACAGGGCGGACTGAAGCTTTCTTT.

This clonotype was found many times. The chain links TRBV18 to TRBJ2-2; a weak D match, TRBD2 (6 bases). The germline V gene has CDR1 KGHSH and CDR2 LQKENI. The CDR3 covers 15 residues. V dropped 1 base and J dropped 0 bases, with 6 bases sitting between them. The CDR3 nucleotides are TGTGCCAGCTCACCACGGAGGGCGAACACCGGGGAGCTGTTTTTT. It codes for CASSPRRANTGELFF.

A remark on this clonotype: A much more abundant neighbour one base away suggests this may be a read error. The CDR3 sequence: CVSSQGHNQPQHF. Written as DNA, the CDR3 is TGTGTCAGCAGCCAAGGACACAATCAGCCCCAGCATTTT. The chain joins TRBV14 to TRBJ1-5, with D perhaps TRBD1 (5 bases). Germline V CDR1 and CDR2: SGHDN, FVKESK. The CDR3 length is 13 residues. Full variable domain (missing parts from reference TRBV14 and TRBJ1-5): EAGVTQFPSHSVIEKGQTVTLRCDPISGHDNLYWYRRVMGKEIKFLLHFVKESKQDESGMPNNRFLAERTGGTYSTLKVQPAELEDSGVYFCVSSQGHNQPQHFGDGTRLSIL.

This clonotype was seen at least ten times. DNA of the CDR3: TGTGCCAGCAGCTTAGTCCAGTTTCACAATGAGCAGTTCTTC. This gives the protein CASSLVQFHNEQFF. V gene TRBV7-2 combines with J gene TRBJ2-1; D uncertain. The CDR3 extends over 14 amino acids. Germline CDR1 SGHTA, CDR2 FQGNSA. V lost 1 base and J 5 bases, leaving 9 bases between the germline ends.

The chain recombines TRBV5-6 with TRBJ2-5; D is ambiguous. Germline V gene sequence: CDR1 SGHDT, CDR2 YYEEEE. The CDR3 is 13 residues long. V shed 0 bases and J shed 4 bases, with 7 bases lying between them. CDR3 residues: CASSLGRRETQYF. Here the CDR3 DNA reads TGTGCCAGCAGCTTGGGGCGCCGAGAGACCCAGTACTTC. The variable domain in full, completed from reference TRBV5-6 and TRBJ2-5, reads DAGVTQSPTHLIKTRGQQVTLRCSPKSGHDTVSWYQQALGQGPQFIFQYYEEEERQRGNFPDRFSGHQFPNYSSELNVNALLLGDSALYLCASSLGRRETQYFGPGTRLLVL.

This clonotype was seen many times. The J gene is TRBJ2-3, the V gene TRBV4-3; unclear D gene. Germline V gives CDR1 LGHNA, CDR2 YSLEER. Trimming took off 5 bases at V and 4 bases at J, with 13 bases between the two ends. This CDR3 has 14 amino acids. The CDR3, as DNA: TGCGCCAGCAGCGTGGCCCCGACTGCAGATACGCAGTATTTT. Encoded protein: CASSVAPTADTQYF.

This clonotype was recorded many times. Here the CDR3 DNA reads TGCAGTGCTAGAGATACCCAAGAGACCCAGTACTTC. This encodes CSARDTQETQYF. The chain uses TRBV20-1 and TRBJ2-5; D unresolved. This CDR3 spans 12 amino acids. The germline gives CDR1 DFQATT, CDR2 SNEGSKA (reference sequence). Trimming stripped 0 bases from V and 1 base from J, with 3 bases between.

The sample holds many counts of this clonotype. The chain joins TRBV20-1 to TRBJ2-7, with 10 bases matching TRBD2. Germline assignment: CDR1 DFQATT and CDR2 SNEGSKA (reference sequence). The V and J ends lost 8 bases and 3 bases, in that order; junction bases with no gene match: 4. The CDR3 runs 12 residues. CDR3 protein: CSFIAGGYEQYF. The CDR3 nucleotides are TGCAGTTTCATAGCGGGAGGCTACGAGCAGTACTTC.